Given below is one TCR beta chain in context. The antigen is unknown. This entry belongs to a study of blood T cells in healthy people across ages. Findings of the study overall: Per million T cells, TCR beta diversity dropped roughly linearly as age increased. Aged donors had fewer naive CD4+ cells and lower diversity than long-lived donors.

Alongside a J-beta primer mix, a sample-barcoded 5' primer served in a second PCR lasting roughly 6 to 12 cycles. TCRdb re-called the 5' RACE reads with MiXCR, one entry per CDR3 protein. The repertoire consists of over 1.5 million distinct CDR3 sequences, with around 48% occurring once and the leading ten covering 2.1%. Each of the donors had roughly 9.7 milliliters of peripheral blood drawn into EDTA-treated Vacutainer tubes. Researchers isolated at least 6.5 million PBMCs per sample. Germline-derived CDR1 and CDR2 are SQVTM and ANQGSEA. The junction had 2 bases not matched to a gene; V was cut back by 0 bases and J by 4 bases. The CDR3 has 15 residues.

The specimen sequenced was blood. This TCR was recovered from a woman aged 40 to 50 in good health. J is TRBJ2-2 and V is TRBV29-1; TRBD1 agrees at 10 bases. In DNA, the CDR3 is TGCAGCGTTGAAGAGACAGGGGGCATCACCGGGGAGCTGTTTTTT. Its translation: CSVEETGGITGELFF.